This T cell receptor beta chain was obtained from a study of blood T cell dynamics during melanoma immunotherapy. This sample's time point: week 3, after first cycle of checkpoint inhibitor. CDR1 is MGHRA, CDR2 YSYEKL, per germline. V gave up 4 bases and J gave up 7 bases; unmatched junction bases: 11. This CDR3 region has 16 residues. This table comes from immunoSEQ multiplex PCR, and its TCRdb copy is limited to in-frame clones, with some not included. The sample carries 15,000 or so clones, less than 95% recorded once. This clone has only a few counts. This clonotype originated in a human donor with melanoma. This chain connects TRBV4-1 to TRBJ1-5, with 9 bases matching TRBD1. Specimen: effector memory CD8+ T cells from blood, collected from a patient treated with checkpoint blockade. The CDR3 sequence: CASSLMPGQGSQPQHF. DNA of the CDR3: TGCGCCAGCAGCCTAATGCCCGGACAGGGGAGCCAGCCCCAGCATTTT.